This T cell receptor beta chain was sequenced in a study of OX40 agonist ivuxolimab in advanced cancers. Findings and limits, study-wide: Low normalized T-cell clonal expansion was additionally recorded for some nonresponders. At 0.1 to 3.0 mg/kg and by week 6, CD4+ and CD8+ T cells in the blood had expanded clonally.

This clone was detected only a few times. Its specificity is unknown. Profiling relied on immunoSEQ multiplex PCR, and the TCRdb table lists in-frame clones only, not all of them. The table lists under 90,000 clones, roughly 87% of them singletons, with more than 1.5% in the top ten. From germline, CDR1 is SGHRS and CDR2 YFSETQ. Deletions cut 2 bases from V and 0 bases from J, with 7 bases between. This CDR3 comprises 14 residues. Sequenced here: CD4+ or CD8+ T cells sorted from blood, sampled in a trial of the OX40 agonist ivuxolimab. This clonotype was sampled from an adult with an advanced solid tumor such as melanoma, head and neck, liver or kidney cancer. This rearrangement joins TRBV5-1 to TRBJ2-3; no reliable D call. The CDR3 here is CASSLGQSTDTQYF. CDR3 nucleotides: TGCGCCAGCAGCTTAGGGCAGAGCACAGATACGCAGTATTTT.